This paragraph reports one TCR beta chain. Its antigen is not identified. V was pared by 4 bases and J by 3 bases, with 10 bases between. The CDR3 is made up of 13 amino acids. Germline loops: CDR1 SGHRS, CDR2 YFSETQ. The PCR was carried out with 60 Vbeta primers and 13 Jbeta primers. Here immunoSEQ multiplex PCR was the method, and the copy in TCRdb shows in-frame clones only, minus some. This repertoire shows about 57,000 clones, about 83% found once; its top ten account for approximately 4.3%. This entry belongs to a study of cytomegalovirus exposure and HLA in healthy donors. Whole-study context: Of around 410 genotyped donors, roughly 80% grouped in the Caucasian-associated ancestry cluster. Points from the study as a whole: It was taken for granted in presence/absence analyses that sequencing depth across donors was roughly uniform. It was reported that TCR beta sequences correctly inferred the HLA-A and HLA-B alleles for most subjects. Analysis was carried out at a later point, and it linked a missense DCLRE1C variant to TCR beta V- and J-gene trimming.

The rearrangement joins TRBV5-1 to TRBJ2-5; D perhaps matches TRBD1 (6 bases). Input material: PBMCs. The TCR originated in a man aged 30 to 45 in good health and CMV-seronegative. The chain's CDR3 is CASSLWTEETQYF. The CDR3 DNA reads TGCGCCAGCAGCCTTTGGACAGAAGAGACCCAGTACTTC.